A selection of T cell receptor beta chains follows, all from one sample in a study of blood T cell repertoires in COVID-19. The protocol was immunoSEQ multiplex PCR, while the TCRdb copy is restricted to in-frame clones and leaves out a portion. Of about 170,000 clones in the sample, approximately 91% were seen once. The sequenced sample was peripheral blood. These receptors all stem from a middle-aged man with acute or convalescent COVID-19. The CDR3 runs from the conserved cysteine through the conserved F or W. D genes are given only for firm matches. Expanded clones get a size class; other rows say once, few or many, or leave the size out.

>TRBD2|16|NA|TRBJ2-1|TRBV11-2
TGTGCCAGCAGCGACCCTGGCGGGGGCTCCTACAATGAGCAGTTCTTC
CASSDPGGGSYNEQFF
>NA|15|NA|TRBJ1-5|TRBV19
TGTGCCAGTAGTGCCTTTGCTGGAAGAGGACAGCCCCAGCATTTT
CASSAFAGRGQPQHF
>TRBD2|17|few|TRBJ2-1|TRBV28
TGTGCCAGCAGCCGTCCATTACAACTAGCGGGAGAAAATGAGCAGTTCTTC
CASSRPLQLAGENEQFF
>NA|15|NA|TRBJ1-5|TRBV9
TGTGCCAGCTACGCCCTCTGGGGGGGACTTCAGCCCCAGCATTTT
CASYALWGGLQPQHF
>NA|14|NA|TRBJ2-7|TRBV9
TGTGCCAGCAGCGTAGAACCAGGGGCGCGTGGACAGTACTTC
CASSVEPGARGQYF
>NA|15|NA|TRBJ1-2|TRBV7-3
TGTGCCAGCAGCTTCCAACAGGGAACCGCCTATGGCTACACCTTC
CASSFQQGTAYGYTF
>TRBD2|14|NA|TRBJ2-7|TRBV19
TGTGCCAGTAGCCTGCATAGCGGGAGCTACGAGCAGTACTTC
CASSLHSGSYEQYF
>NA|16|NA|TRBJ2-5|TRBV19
TGTGCCAGTAGTATAGGACCAAGGGGGGGACAAGAGACCCAGTACTTC
CASSIGPRGGQETQYF
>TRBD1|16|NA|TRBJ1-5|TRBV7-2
TGTGCCAGCAGGCGTACCGGGACAGGGAGCAATCAGCCCCAGCATTTT
CASRRTGTGSNQPQHF
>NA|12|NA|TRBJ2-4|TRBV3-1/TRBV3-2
TGTGCCACAGGGCCCTCCGAAAACATTCAGTACTTC
CATGPSENIQYF
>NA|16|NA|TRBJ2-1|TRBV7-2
TGTGCCAGCAGCTTAGACTCGTCCTATAACTACAATGAGCAGTTCTTC
CASSLDSSYNYNEQFF
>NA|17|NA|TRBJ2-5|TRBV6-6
TGTGCCAGCAGTCGCCTTAGCGGAACTAACCTAAGGGAGACCCAGTACTTC
CASSRLSGTNLRETQYF
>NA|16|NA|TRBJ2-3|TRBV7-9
TGTGCCAGCAGCTTAAGGGGATCATCTAGCACAGATACGCAGTATTTT
CASSLRGSSSTDTQYF
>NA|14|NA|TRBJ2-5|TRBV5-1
TGCGCCAGCAGCTTGGTTGGAGGACCGAAGGCCCAGTACTTC
CASSLVGGPKAQYF
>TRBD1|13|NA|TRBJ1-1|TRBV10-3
TGTGCCATCAGCGGGACAGGGGGGAGTGAAGCTTTCTTT
CAISGTGGSEAFF
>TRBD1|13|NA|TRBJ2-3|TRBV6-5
TGTGCCAGCAGTCTGGGACAGTCAGATACGCAGTATTTT
CASSLGQSDTQYF
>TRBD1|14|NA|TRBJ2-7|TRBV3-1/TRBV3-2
TGTGCCAGCAGCCAAAGTTACAGGGGGCTTCAGCAGTACTTC
CASSQSYRGLQQYF
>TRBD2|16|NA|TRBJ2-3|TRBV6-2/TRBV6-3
TGTGCCAGCAGTCCAAGACTAGCGGGGGGGCCAGATACGCAGTATTTT
CASSPRLAGGPDTQYF
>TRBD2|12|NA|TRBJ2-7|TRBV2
TGTGCCAGCCAACGCGGGAGCTACGAGCAGTACTTC
CASQRGSYEQYF
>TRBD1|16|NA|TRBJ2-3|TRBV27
TGTGCCAGCAGTCCAGTCGTGACAGGGGATTTGGATACGCAGTATTTT
CASSPVVTGDLDTQYF
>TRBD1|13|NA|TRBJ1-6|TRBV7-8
TGTGCCAGCAGCCTGGGACAGAGAAAACCCCTCCACTTT
CASSLGQRKPLHF
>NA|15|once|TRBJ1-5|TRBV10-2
TGCGCCAGCAGTCCCAGCGGTAACGACAATCAGCCCCAGCATTTT
CASSPSGNDNQPQHF